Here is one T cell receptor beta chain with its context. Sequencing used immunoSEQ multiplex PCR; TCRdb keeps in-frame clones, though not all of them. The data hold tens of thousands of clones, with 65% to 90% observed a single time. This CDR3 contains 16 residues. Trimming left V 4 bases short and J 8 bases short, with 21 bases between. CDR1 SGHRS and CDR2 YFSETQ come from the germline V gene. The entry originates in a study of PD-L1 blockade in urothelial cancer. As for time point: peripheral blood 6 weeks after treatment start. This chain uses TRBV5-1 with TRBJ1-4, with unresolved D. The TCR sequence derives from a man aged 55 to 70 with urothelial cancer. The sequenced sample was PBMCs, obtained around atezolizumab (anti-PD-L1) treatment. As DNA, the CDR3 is TGCGCCAGCAGCACCTCCGGCGTCGGGTTATTAGAAAAACTGTTTTTT. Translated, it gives CASSTSGVGLLEKLFF.